These T cell receptor beta chains were read from a single sample in a study of control samples from healthy donors and cancer patients. Sequenced by immunoSEQ multiplex PCR; TCRdb stores in-frame clones only, minus some. The profile covers about 65,000 clones, with 90% appearing a single time and 0.95% to 1.5% taken by the ten largest. The sample taken for sequencing was PBMCs. These receptors all come from a woman aged 45-65 years with colorectal cancer. Each CDR3 is given without its conserved first and last residue. A D gene is named only where the DNA matches it firmly.

.	TRBJ1-2	TRBV6-5	ASSNRDNHGYT
.	TRBJ1-2	TRBV2	ASSEAFGRVDGYT
.	TRBJ2-2	TRBV5-1	ASSPNTGELF
.	TRBJ1-5	TRBV3-1/TRBV3-2	ASSLGVGSNQPQH
.	TRBJ1-4	TRBV7-9	ASSFFSEKLF
TRBD1	TRBJ2-2	TRBV7-6	ASGKVGDRYFGELF
TRBD1	TRBJ1-6	TRBV5-1	ASSLASAGGSPLH
.	TRBJ1-1	TRBV5-6	ASSAWRGDTEAF
TRBD1	TRBJ1-3	TRBV5-5	ASSLDRGYGNTIY
.	TRBJ2-7	TRBV7-8	ASSLPGLSGSYEQY
.	TRBJ1-1	TRBV5-1	ASSLAGDSEAF